These T cell receptor beta chains were read from a single sample in a study of cytomegalovirus exposure and HLA in healthy donors. TCRdb's copy holds only in-frame clones and misses some; the assay was immunoSEQ multiplex PCR. The sample includes 150,000 or so clones, more than 80% of them seen just once. The sequencing input was PBMCs. These receptors all stem from a woman aged 25-40 years in good health and CMV-seropositive. Each CDR3 is given with its conserved first and last residue. The D gene is left open where the match is weak. Part of the rows lack a size; the others show once, few, many or a class for expanded clones.

length: 18; J: TRBJ2-2; V: TRBV7-8; D: TRBD1; size: .; DNA: TGTGCCAGCAGCCCACTTCCGGGACAGATTCTTTTCACCGGGGAGCTGTTTTTT; CDR3: CASSPLPGQILFTGELFF
length: 14; J: TRBJ1-1; V: TRBV14; D: .; size: .; DNA: TGTGCCAGCAGCCAAGCGTATATCGGGACTGAAGCTTTCTTT; CDR3: CASSQAYIGTEAFF
length: 15; J: TRBJ2-5; V: TRBV7-9; D: .; size: .; DNA: TGTGCCAGCAGAACCGGGACACTATTCCAAGAGACCCAGTACTTC; CDR3: CASRTGTLFQETQYF
length: 15; J: TRBJ1-3; V: TRBV29-1; D: .; size: .; DNA: TGCAGCGCCCAACGGCCGGGAAGGCAGGGAAACACCATATATTTT; CDR3: CSAQRPGRQGNTIYF
length: 13; J: TRBJ1-5; V: TRBV27; D: .; size: .; DNA: TGTGCCAGCAGTTTGGGCCAGGGAGGGCCCCAGCATTTT; CDR3: CASSLGQGGPQHF
length: 15; J: TRBJ2-4; V: TRBV6-5; D: .; size: .; DNA: TGTGCCAGCAGTTACTCGAGGGGGTCCAAAAACATTCAGTACTTC; CDR3: CASSYSRGSKNIQYF
length: 16; J: TRBJ1-1; V: TRBV6-5; D: .; size: .; DNA: TGTGCCAGCAGTTACTCCGGCAGGGCGGGGTACACTGAAGCTTTCTTT; CDR3: CASSYSGRAGYTEAFF
length: 16; J: TRBJ2-7; V: TRBV10-3; D: TRBD1; size: .; DNA: TGTGCCATCAGTGGTTTGGGACAGGGGCCCTCCTACGAGCAGTACTTC; CDR3: CAISGLGQGPSYEQYF
length: 14; J: TRBJ1-2; V: TRBV28; D: TRBD1; size: .; DNA: TGTGCCAGCAGTGACCCGGGACAGGGCTATGGCTACACCTTC; CDR3: CASSDPGQGYGYTF
length: 16; J: TRBJ2-7; V: TRBV5-1; D: TRBD2; size: .; DNA: TGCGCCAGCAGCGCCGGGCGGACTAGCGTCCCCTACGAGCAGTACTTC; CDR3: CASSAGRTSVPYEQYF
length: 16; J: TRBJ2-1; V: TRBV9; D: TRBD2; size: .; DNA: TGTGCCAGCAGCGCGGTATTAGCGGGGGATAGGAATGAGCAGTTCTTC; CDR3: CASSAVLAGDRNEQFF
length: 16; J: TRBJ2-3; V: TRBV7-8; D: .; size: .; DNA: TGTGCCAGCAAACTGAATGGGGGACTGAACACAGATACGCAGTATTTT; CDR3: CASKLNGGLNTDTQYF
length: 16; J: TRBJ1-4; V: TRBV15; D: .; size: .; DNA: TGTGCCACCAGCAGAGATGTGGCAGGTCGAAATGAAAAACTGTTTTTT; CDR3: CATSRDVAGRNEKLFF
length: 14; J: TRBJ2-2; V: TRBV6-5; D: .; size: .; DNA: TGTGCCAGCAGGGCAGGGGACGGCACCGGGGAGCTGTTTTTT; CDR3: CASRAGDGTGELFF
length: 14; J: TRBJ2-5; V: TRBV13; D: .; size: once; DNA: TGTGCCAGCAGCTTAGGTGGGGCCCCAGAGACCCAGTACTTC; CDR3: CASSLGGAPETQYF
length: 15; J: TRBJ1-2; V: TRBV4-1; D: .; size: .; DNA: TGCGCCAGCAGCCAAGTCGCCAGGGGAGACTATGGCTACACCTTC; CDR3: CASSQVARGDYGYTF
length: 11; J: TRBJ1-2; V: TRBV28; D: .; size: .; DNA: TGTGCCAGCAGTTTACTCTATGGCTACACCTTC; CDR3: CASSLLYGYTF
length: 14; J: TRBJ2-7; V: TRBV7-9; D: .; size: .; DNA: TGTGCCAGCACCGGCGAGGAGAGTTTCAACGAGCAGTACTTC; CDR3: CASTGEESFNEQYF
length: 16; J: TRBJ2-5; V: TRBV7-6; D: TRBD1; size: .; DNA: TGTGCCAGCAGCTTAGCGGGACAGGGGGCCGGAGAGACCCAGTACTTC; CDR3: CASSLAGQGAGETQYF
length: 12; J: TRBJ1-5; V: TRBV5-8; D: .; size: .; DNA: TGTGCCAGCAGCCTCAGATTTCAGCCCCAGCATTTT; CDR3: CASSLRFQPQHF